A selection of T cell receptor beta chains follows, all from one sample in a study of read filtering for tumor transcriptome and immune sequencing. TCRdb itself ran the reads through MiXCR, one entry per CDR3 protein. The sample shows 75,000 to 90,000 distinct CDR3 sequences, 10% to 15% of them seen only once. The sample taken for sequencing was a population of CD138-negative cells sorted from bone marrow. These receptors originate from a donor aged 40 or older with multiple myeloma. Each CDR3 is given without its conserved first and last residue. The D gene is left open where the match is weak.

TRBJ2-3,TRBD2,TRBV29-1,SVGGYQGDTQY
TRBJ2-5,TRBD2,TRBV10-3,AISDTSGRAPRETQY
TRBJ2-1,.,TRBV9,ASSVGGERPVDEQF
TRBJ2-7,.,TRBV5-1,ASSLAPPRDYEQY
TRBJ1-5,TRBD1,TRBV2,ASSEEGTGNQPQH
TRBJ1-1,TRBD1,TRBV6-5,ASSGTGRLDTEAF
TRBJ2-1,TRBD2,TRBV12-3/TRBV12-4,ASRASGSSYNEQF
TRBJ2-5,TRBD2,TRBV7-6,ASSLGGTSGYQETQY
TRBJ2-1,.,TRBV5-1,ASSSGTGVSGRAGNEQF
TRBJ2-7,TRBD1,TRBV5-1,ASSMLGQGGYEQY
TRBJ1-1,.,TRBV6-5,ASRRGEPNTEAF
TRBJ1-1,TRBD1,TRBV27,ASRRSGGSAEAF
TRBJ2-2,.,TRBV2,ASNPAEFYANTGELF
TRBJ1-2,.,TRBV20-1,SARDIQPGLDYGYT
TRBJ2-3,.,TRBV4-2,ASSQADRSDTQY
TRBJ2-1,.,TRBV9,ASSPNQRADEQF
TRBJ2-1,TRBD2,TRBV3-1,ASSPGIAGGNEQF
TRBJ2-3,TRBD2,TRBV2,ASRRLATTDTQY
TRBJ2-1,.,TRBV2,ASNPENLAGNEQF
TRBJ1-5,TRBD1,TRBV29-1,SVAQGASDQPQH
TRBJ2-1,.,TRBV5-1,ASSLWGDEQF
TRBJ1-4,TRBD1,TRBV30,AWRGQTATNEKLF
TRBJ2-5,.,TRBV20-1,SARDDVDEETQY
TRBJ2-1,.,TRBV28,ASTLPEQNEQF
TRBJ2-5,.,TRBV5-1,ASSLGFREIQETQY
TRBJ2-7,TRBD1,TRBV19,ASSPGTGGPYEQY
TRBJ1-5,.,TRBV20-1,SARGAAGHKNQPQH
TRBJ2-1,TRBD2,TRBV7-2,ASSLNAGGYNEQF
TRBJ2-7,.,TRBV7-4,ASSSPPLAEQY
TRBJ2-7,TRBD1,TRBV7-9,ASSPSLRQGPYEQY
TRBJ2-2,TRBD1,TRBV18,ASSPAGQADTGELF
TRBJ2-1,.,TRBV5-1,ASSSQGNEQF
TRBJ1-1,.,TRBV12-3/TRBV12-4,ASRGEATEAF
TRBJ1-1,.,TRBV20-1,SASPGADTEAF
TRBJ2-1,TRBD2,TRBV20-1,SAQAPGLAGGWNNEQF
TRBJ2-7,TRBD1,TRBV18,ASSTLTGEAYEQY
TRBJ2-1,TRBD1,TRBV6-4,ATRPGTGGDEQF
TRBJ2-1,.,TRBV6-2/TRBV6-3,ASSYSITAEQF
TRBJ2-1,.,TRBV11-3,ASSPGTARNEQF
TRBJ1-1,.,TRBV4-1,ASSQGAHKNTEAF